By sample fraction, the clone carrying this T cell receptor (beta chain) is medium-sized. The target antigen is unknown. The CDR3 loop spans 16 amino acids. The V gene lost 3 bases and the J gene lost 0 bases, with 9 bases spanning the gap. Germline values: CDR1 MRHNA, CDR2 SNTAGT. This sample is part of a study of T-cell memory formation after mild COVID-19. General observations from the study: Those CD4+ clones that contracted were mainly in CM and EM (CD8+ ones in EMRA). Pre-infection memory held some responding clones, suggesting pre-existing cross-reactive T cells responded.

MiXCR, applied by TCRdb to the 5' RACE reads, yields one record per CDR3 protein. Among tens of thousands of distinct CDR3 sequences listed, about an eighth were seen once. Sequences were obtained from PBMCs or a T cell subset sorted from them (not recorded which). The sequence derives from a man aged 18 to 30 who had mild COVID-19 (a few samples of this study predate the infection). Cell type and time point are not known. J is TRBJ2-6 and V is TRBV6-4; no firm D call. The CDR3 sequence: CASSESSRSGANVLTF. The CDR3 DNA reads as TGTGCCAGCAGTGAATCCTCACGCTCTGGGGCCAACGTCCTGACTTTC.